Listed below are T cell receptor beta chains from one sample, sequenced in a study of blood T cell repertoires in COVID-19. Sequencing used immunoSEQ multiplex PCR; TCRdb keeps in-frame clones, though not all of them. The sample holds about 170,000 clones, more than 75% seen once. The sequenced sample consisted of peripheral blood. These TCRs come from a woman aged 80 or over with COVID-19, enrolled during active disease. Each CDR3 is given without its conserved first and last residue.

TRBJ1-2 TRBV7-2 12 ASSAPGANYGYT
TRBJ2-1 TRBV19 14 ASSIGAAVHYNEQF
TRBJ2-4 TRBV10-3 11 AISEVQGDIQY
TRBJ1-2 TRBV28 9 ASSLTYGYT
TRBJ1-1 TRBV28 11 ASSFTGTDEAF
TRBJ1-4 TRBV7-8 14 ASRSEGTRIVEKLF
TRBJ2-1 TRBV27 12 ASSPRRESGEQF
TRBJ2-1 TRBV28 13 ASSLRSSPLNEQF
TRBJ2-7 TRBV19 13 ASSPMAGPSYEQY
TRBJ2-3 TRBV7-2 16 ASSLGLAGGKPTDTQY
TRBJ2-2 TRBV7-2 12 ASSWPTGPGELF
TRBJ2-1 TRBV3-1/TRBV3-2 15 ASSQGPGTGATNEQF
TRBJ2-5 TRBV6-2/TRBV6-3 12 ASSIQGAEETQY
TRBJ1-1 TRBV18 14 ASSPALVRGYTEAF
TRBJ2-5 TRBV3-1/TRBV3-2 13 ASSQPLASQETQY
TRBJ1-1 TRBV7-2 16 ASSLEVGGGVIKTEAF
TRBJ1-2 TRBV7-2 15 ASRYKAGTGEPYGYT
TRBJ2-1 TRBV6-2/TRBV6-3 11 ASSFRTVGEQF
TRBJ2-5 TRBV28 13 ASSFPAGLLETQY
TRBJ2-7 TRBV4-2 18 ASSHQTRTSGRAPPYEQY
TRBJ2-1 TRBV6-5 13 ASSGLAGGLSEQF
TRBJ1-2 TRBV19 14 ASSSRFQGVTYGYT
TRBJ1-4 TRBV4-2 14 ASSQARGEANEKLF
TRBJ1-4 TRBV7-2 14 ASSRQGGLGDEKLF
TRBJ1-1 TRBV9 11 ASSTTRTGHAF
TRBJ1-1 TRBV18 12 ASSVGLMNTEAF
TRBJ1-3 TRBV28 14 ASSLWDSRSGNTIY
TRBJ2-3 TRBV11-2 16 ASSGAHLGLTYTDTQY
TRBJ2-5 TRBV3-1/TRBV3-2 13 ASSQSSTYQETQY
TRBJ2-7 TRBV19 14 ASSIRQGQGSYEQY
TRBJ2-2 TRBV14 13 ASSPRLANTGELF
TRBJ1-1 TRBV28 12 ASGLVGGNTEAF
TRBJ1-5 TRBV12-3/TRBV12-4 11 ASRSAGDQPQH